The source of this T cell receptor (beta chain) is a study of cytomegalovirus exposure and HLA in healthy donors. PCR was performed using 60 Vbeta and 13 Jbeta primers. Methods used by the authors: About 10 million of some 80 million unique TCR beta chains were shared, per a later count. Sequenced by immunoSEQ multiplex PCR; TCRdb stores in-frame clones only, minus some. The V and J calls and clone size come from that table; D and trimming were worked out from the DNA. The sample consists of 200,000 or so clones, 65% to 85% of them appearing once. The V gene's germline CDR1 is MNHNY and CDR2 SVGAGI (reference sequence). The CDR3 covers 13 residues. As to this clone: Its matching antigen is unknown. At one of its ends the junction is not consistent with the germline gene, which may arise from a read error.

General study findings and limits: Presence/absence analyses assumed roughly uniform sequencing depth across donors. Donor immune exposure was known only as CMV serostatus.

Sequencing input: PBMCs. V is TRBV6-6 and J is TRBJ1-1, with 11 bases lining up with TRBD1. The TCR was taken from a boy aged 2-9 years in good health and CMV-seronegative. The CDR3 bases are TGTGCCAGCAGCTACCCGGGACAGGGGGATCCAATCTTT. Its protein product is CASSYPGQGDPIF.